One sample yielded the 9 T cell receptor beta chains listed below, sequenced in a study of beta chain features in type 1 diabetes. The isolated RNA, all of it, was reverse transcribed, so expressed TCRB transcripts were what got sequenced. The assay was immunoSEQ multiplex PCR, and TCRdb's table has in-frame clones only and misses some. The sample contains around 400,000 clones, more than 13% of which appear only once. Sequenced: naive CD4+ T cells from blood. The receptors were sampled from a woman in her late teens or twenties in good health.

The J gene is TRBJ2-6, the V gene TRBV7-6; D is ambiguous. The V and J ends lost 6 bases and 0 bases respectively, with 9 bases between them. This CDR3 has 15 residues. Germline-derived CDR1 and CDR2 are SGHVS and FNYEAQ. The CDR3 region is CASSSPSSGANVLTF. CDR3 in DNA: TGTGCCAGCAGTTCACCCAGCTCTGGGGCCAACGTCCTGACTTTC.

The genes are TRBV29-1 and TRBJ1-2, with D possibly being TRBD1 (5 bases). Germline-derived CDR1 and CDR2 are SQVTM and ANQGSEA. This CDR3 region has 11 residues. V was shortened by 5 bases and J by 3 bases, with 7 bases between the two germline ends. This CDR3 is CSVSRDYGYTF. The CDR3, as DNA: TGCAGCGTTTCCAGGGACTATGGCTACACCTTC.

This sequence joins TRBV10-3 and TRBJ2-5; D is perhaps TRBD1 (5 bases). With 7 bases removed from V and 4 bases from J, the gap between germline ends came to 13 bases. There are 13 residues in the CDR3. The germline CDR1 and CDR2 sequences are ENHRY and SYGVKD. The CDR3 loop reads CAITVQGTETQYF. The DNA of the CDR3 is TGTGCCATCACCGTGCAGGGTACAGAGACCCAGTACTTC.

The sample holds a few counts of this clone. The chain uses TRBV2 and TRBJ1-1, with a weak D call TRBD1 (6 bases). The CDR3 totals 14 residues. Germline lookup yields CDR1 SNHLY and CDR2 FYNNEI. Trimming removed 7 bases from V and 6 bases from J, with 18 bases in between. In nucleotides, the CDR3 is TGTGCCAGCAAAGGGGCAGGGGCGGTTGCTGAAGCTTTCTTT. It specifies CASKGAGAVAEAFF.

The chain combines TRBV30 with TRBJ2-5; a possible D gene is TRBD1 (6 bases). Between the trimmed V and J ends, which lost 5 bases and 4 bases, there was a span of 11 bases. The CDR3 totals 12 residues. Germline CDR1 GTSNPN, CDR2 SVGIG (reference sequence). The CDR3 nucleotides read TGTGCCTGGGGACAGTCTGGAGAGACCCAGTACTTC. It is translated as CAWGQSGETQYF. Drawing the rest from reference TRBV30 and TRBJ2-5, the complete variable domain is SQTIHQWPATLVQPVGSPLSLECTVEGTSNPNLYWYRQAAGRGLQLLFYSVGIGQISSEVPQNLSASRPQDRQFILSSKKLLLSDSGFYLCAWGQSGETQYFGPGTRLLVL.

V usage is TRBV6-5 and J usage is TRBJ2-7, with 7 bases matching TRBD1. The germline CDR1 and CDR2 sequences are MNHEY and SVGAGI. V was pared by 10 bases and J by 4 bases, with 10 bases of the junction left unmatched. This CDR3 comprises 13 residues. CDR3 coding DNA: TGTGCCATCAGAGACGACAGGGAGTACGAGCAGTACTTC. It translates to CAIRDDREYEQYF.

This chain connects TRBV4-1 to TRBJ2-7, with TRBD2 matching over 8 bases. The V segment lost 1 base and the J segment 1 base; nucleotides outside the gene matches: 3. The CDR3 runs 15 residues. CDR1 MGHRA and CDR2 YSYEKL come from the germline V gene. The CDR3 DNA reads TGCGCCAGCAGCCAAGCGGGACTAGGGTCCTACGAGCAGTACTTC. As protein: CASSQAGLGSYEQYF.

The chain uses TRBV11-3 and TRBJ2-2; 9 bases are shared with TRBD1. This CDR3 region has 16 residues. Trimming cost V 2 bases and J 7 bases; bases outside gene matches: 8. Germline V gene data show CDR1 as SGHNT and CDR2 as YENEEA. Written as DNA, the CDR3 is TGTGCCAGCAGCTTAAAATTTGGACAGGGGCACGGGGAGCTGTTTTTT. As protein: CASSLKFGQGHGELFF.

In DNA, the CDR3 is TGTGCCAGCAGCTTAGTCGGGTACGAGCAGTACTTC. Translating it yields CASSLVGYEQYF. V and J are TRBV7-9 and TRBJ2-7; D unclear. The CDR3 is 12 amino acids. V was shortened by 1 base and J by 4 bases, with 5 bases between the two germline ends. Germline CDR1 is SEHNR and CDR2 is FQNEAQ (reference sequence).